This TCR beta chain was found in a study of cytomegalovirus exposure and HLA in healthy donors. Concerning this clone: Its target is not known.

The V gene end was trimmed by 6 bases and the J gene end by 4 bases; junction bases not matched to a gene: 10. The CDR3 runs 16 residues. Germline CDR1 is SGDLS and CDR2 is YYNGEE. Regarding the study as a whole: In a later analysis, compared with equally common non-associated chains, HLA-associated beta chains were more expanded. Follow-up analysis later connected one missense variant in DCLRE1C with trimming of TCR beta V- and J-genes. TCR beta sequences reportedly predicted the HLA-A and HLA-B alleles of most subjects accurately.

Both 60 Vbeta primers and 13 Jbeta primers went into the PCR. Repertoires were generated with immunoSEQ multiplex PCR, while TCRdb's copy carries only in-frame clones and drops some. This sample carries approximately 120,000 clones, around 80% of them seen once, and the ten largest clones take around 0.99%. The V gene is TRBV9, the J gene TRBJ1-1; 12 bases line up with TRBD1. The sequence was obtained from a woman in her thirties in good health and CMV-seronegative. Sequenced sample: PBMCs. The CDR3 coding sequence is TGTGCCAGCAACCTAGGGATGGGACAGGGGGCCACTGAAGCTTTCTTT. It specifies CASNLGMGQGATEAFF.